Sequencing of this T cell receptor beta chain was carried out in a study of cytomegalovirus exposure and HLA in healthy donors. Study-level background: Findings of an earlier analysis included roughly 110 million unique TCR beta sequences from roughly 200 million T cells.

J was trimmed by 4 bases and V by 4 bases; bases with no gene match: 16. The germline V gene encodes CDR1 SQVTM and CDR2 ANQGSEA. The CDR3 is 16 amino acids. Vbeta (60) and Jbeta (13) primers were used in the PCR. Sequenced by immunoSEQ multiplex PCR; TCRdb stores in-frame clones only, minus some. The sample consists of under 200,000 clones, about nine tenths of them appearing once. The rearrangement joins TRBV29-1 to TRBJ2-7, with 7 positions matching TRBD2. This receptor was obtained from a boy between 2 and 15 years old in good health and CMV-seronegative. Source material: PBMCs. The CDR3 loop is CSVVGQGSLGGYEQYF. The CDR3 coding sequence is TGCAGCGTTGTCGGGCAGGGCAGCCTGGGGGGGTACGAGCAGTACTTC.